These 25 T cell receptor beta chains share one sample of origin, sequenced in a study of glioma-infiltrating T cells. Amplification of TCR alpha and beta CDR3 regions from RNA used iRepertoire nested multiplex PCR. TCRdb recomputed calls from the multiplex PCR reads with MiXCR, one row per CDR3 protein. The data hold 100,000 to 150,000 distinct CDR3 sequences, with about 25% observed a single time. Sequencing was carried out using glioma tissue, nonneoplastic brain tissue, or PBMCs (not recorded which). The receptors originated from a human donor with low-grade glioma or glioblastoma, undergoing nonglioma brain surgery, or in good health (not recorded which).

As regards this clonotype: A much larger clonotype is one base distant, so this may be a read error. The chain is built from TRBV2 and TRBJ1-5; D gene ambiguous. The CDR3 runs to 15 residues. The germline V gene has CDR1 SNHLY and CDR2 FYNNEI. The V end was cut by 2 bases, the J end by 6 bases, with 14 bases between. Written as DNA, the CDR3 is TGTGCCAGCAGTGAATACAGTTACCTCAGTCAGCCCCAGCATTTT. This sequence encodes CASSEYSYLSQPQHF.

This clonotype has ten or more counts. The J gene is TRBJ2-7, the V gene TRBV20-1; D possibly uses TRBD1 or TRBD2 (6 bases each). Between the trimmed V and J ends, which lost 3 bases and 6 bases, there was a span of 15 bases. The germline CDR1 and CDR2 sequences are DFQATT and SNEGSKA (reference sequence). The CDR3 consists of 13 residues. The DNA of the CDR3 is TGCAGTGCTAGCGGGGGCGCCAGCCCCGAGCAGTACGTC. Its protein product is CSASGGASPEQYV.

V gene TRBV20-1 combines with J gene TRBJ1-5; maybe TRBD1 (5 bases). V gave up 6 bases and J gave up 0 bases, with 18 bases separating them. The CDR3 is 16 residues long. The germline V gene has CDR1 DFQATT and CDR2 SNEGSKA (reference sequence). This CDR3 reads CSAIGTDPYSNQPQHF. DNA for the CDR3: TGCAGTGCCATCGGGACGGACCCGTATAGCAATCAGCCCCAGCATTTT.

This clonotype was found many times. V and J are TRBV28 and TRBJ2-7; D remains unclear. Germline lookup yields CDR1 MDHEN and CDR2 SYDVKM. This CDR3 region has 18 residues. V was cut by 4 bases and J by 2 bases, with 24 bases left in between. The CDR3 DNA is TGTGCCAGCAGTTCCATCGTCCTCAAAACCCCGACCACCTACGAGCAGTACGTC. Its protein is CASSSIVLKTPTTYEQYV.

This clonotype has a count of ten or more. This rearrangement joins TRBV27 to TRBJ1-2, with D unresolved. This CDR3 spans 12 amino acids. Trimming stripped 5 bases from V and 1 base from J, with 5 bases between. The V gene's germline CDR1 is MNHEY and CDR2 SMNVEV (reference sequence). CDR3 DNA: TGTGCCAGCAGTCCGAATAACTATGGCTACACCTTC. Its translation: CASSPNNYGYTF.

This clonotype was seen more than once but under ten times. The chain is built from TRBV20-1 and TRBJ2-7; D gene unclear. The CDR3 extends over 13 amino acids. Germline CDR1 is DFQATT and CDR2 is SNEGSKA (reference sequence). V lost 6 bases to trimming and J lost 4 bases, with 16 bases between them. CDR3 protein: CSATGQAPYEQYV. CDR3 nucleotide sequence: TGCAGTGCAACGGGCCAGGCACCATACGAGCAGTACGTC.

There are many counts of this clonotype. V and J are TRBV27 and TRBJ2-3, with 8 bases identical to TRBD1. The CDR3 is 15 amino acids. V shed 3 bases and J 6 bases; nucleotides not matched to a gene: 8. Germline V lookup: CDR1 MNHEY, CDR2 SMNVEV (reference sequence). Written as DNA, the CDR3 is TGTGCCAGCAGTTTTGGGGACAGGTTTCACGATACGCAGTATTTT. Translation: CASSFGDRFHDTQYF.

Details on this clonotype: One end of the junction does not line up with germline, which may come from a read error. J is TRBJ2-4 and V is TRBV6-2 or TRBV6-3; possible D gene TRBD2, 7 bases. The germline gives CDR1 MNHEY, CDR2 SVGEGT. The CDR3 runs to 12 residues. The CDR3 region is CASRGGGNTQYF. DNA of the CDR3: TGTGCCAGCAGAGGGGGGGGAAACACTCAGTACTTC.

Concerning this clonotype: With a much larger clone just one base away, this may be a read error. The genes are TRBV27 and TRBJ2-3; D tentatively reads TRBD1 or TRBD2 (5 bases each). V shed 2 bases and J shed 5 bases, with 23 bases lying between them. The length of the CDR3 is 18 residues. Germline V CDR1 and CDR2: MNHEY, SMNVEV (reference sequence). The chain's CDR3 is CASSLSMGPSKVGDTQYF. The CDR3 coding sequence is TGTGCCAGCAGTTTAAGTATGGGACCGTCGAAGGTAGGAGATACGCAGTATTTT.

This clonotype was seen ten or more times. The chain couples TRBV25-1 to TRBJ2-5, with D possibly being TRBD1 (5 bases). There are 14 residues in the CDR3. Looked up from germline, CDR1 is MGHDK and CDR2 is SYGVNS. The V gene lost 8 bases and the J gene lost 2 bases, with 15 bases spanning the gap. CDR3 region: CASGSTEKQETQYF. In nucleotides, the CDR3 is TGTGCCAGCGGATCGACAGAGAAACAAGAGACCCAGTACTTC.

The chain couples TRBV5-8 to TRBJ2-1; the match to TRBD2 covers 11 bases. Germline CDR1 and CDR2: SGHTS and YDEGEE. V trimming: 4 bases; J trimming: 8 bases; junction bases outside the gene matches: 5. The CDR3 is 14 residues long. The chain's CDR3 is CASSPTSGVHEQFF. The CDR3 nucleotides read TGTGCCAGCAGCCCGACTAGCGGGGTACATGAGCAGTTCTTC.

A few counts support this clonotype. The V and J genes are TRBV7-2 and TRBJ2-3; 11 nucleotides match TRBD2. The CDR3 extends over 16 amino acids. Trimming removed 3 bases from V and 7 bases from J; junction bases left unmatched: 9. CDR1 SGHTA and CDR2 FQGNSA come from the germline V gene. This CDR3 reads CASSLRLAGLSYTQYF. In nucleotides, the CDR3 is TGTGCCAGCAGCTTGAGACTAGCGGGGCTGTCTTATACGCAGTATTTT.

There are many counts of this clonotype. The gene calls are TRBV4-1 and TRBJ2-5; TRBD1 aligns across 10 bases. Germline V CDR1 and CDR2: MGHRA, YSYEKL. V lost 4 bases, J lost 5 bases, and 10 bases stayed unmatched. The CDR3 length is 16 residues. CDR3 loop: CASSPAGDRGSETQYF. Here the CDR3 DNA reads TGCGCCAGCAGCCCAGCGGGGGACAGGGGTTCGGAGACCCAGTACTTC.

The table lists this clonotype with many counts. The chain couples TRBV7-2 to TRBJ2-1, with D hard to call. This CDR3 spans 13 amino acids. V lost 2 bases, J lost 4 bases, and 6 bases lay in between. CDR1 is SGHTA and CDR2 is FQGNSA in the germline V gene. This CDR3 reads CASSLWGYNEQFF. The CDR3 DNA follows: TGTGCCAGCAGCTTATGGGGTTACAATGAGCAGTTCTTC.

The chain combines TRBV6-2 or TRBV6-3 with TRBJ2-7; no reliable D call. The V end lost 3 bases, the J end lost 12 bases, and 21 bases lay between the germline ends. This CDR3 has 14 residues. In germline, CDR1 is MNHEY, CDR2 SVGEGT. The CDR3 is CASSYSRIPYERYV. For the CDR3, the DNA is TGTGCCAGCAGTTATTCCAGGATCCCCTACGAACGGTACGTC.

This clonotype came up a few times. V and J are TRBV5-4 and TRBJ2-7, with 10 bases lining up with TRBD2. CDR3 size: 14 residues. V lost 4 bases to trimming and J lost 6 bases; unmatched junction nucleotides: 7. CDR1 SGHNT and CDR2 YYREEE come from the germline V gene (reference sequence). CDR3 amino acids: CASSAPGLAFEQYV. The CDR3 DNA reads TGTGCCAGCAGCGCTCCGGGACTAGCGTTCGAGCAGTACGTC.

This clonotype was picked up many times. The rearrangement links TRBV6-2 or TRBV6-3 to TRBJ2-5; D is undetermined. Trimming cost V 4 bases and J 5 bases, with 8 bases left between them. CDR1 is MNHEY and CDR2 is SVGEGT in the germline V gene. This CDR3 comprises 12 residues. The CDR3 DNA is TGTGCCAGCAGTTCACTCGGGGAGACCCAGTACTTC. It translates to CASSSLGETQYF.

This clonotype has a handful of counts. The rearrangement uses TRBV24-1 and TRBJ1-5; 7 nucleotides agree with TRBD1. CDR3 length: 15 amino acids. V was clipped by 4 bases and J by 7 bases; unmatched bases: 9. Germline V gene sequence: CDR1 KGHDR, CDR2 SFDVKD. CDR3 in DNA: TGTGCCACCAGTGACCCTACAGGGGACGAGCAGCCCCAGCATTTT. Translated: CATSDPTGDEQPQHF.

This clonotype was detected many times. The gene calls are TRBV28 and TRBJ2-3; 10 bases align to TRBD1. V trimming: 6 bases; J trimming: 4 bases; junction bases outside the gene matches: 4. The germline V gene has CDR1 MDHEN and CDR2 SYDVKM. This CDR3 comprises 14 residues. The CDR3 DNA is TGTGCCAGCAGATTCGGACAGGGGGCAGATACGCAGTATTTT. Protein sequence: CASRFGQGADTQYF. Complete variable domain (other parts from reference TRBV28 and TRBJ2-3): DVKVTQSSRYLVKRTGEKVFLECVQDMDHENMFWYRQDPGLGLRLIYFSYDVKMKEKGDIPEGYSVSREKKERFSLILESASTNQTSMYLCASRFGQGADTQYFGPGTRLTVL.

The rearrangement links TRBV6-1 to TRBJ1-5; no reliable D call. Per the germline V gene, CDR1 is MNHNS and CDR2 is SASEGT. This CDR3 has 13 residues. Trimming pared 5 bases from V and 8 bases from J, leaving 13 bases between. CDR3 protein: CASSIFSGEPQHF. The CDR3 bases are TGTGCCAGCAGTATATTCTCGGGAGAGCCCCAGCATTTT.

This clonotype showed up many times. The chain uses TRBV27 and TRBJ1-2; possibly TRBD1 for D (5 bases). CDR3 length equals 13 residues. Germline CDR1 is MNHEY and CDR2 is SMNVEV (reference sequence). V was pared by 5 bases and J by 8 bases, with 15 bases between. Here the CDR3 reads CASSLRGQGGYTF. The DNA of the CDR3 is TGTGCCAGCAGTCTCCGGGGCCAGGGAGGCTACACCTTC.

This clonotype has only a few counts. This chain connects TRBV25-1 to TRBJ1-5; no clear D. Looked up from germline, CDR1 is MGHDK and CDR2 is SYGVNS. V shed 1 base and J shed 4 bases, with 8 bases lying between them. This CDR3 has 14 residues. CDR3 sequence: CASSELRGNQPQHF. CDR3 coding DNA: TGTGCCAGCAGTGAATTGAGAGGGAATCAGCCCCAGCATTTT.

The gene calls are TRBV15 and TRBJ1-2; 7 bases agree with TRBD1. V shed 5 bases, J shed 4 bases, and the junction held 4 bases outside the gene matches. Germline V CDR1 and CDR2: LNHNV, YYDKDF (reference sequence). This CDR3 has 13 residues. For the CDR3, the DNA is TGTGCCACCAGCGAGCGACAGGGCTATGGCTACACCTTC. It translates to CATSERQGYGYTF.

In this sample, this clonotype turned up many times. The CDR3 sequence is CASSERRGDEQYV. CDR3 sequence (DNA): TGTGCCAGCAGTGAAAGAAGGGGCGACGAGCAGTACGTC. The V and J genes are TRBV6-1 and TRBJ2-7; D possibly corresponds to TRBD1 (5 bases). The CDR3 has 13 residues. V shed 2 bases and J shed 5 bases, with 10 bases lying between them. From germline, CDR1 is MNHNS and CDR2 SASEGT.

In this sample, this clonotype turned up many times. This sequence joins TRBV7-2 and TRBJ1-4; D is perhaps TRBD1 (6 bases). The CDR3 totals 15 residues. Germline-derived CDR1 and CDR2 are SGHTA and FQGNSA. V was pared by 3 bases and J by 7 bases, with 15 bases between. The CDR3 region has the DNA TGTGCCAGCAGCTTGAACAGGGATAAAGGTGAAAAACTGTTTTTT. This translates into CASSLNRDKGEKLFF.